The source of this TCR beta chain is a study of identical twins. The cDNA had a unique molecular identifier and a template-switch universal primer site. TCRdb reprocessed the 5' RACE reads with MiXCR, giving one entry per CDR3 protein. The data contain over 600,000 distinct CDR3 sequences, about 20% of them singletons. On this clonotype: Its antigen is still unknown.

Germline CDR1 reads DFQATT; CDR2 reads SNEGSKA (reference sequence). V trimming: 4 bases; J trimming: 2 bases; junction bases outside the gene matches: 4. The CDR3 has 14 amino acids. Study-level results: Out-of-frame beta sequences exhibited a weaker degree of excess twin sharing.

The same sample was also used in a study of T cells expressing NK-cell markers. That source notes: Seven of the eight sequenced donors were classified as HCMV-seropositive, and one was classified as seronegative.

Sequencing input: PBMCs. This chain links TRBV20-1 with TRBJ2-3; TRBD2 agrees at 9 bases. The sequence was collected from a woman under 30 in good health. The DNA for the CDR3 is TGCAGTGCTACCCTAGCGGGGCCCACAGATACGCAGTATTTT. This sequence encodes CSATLAGPTDTQYF.